One sample yielded the 27 T cell receptor beta chains listed below, sequenced in a study of T cells expressing NK-cell markers. No DNA is given; TCRdb re-called the 5' RACE reads and lists each CDR3 protein once. The sample yields 2,200 or so distinct CDR3 sequences, of which the top ten take up 74%. The source material was blood T cells: a sorted CD56 or NKG2C T cell subset, CD4+ or CD8+ T cells, or bulk PBMC T cells (not recorded which). These receptors were collected from a woman aged 18-35 years in good health.

Its frequency marks this clonotype as medium-sized. The chain is built from TRBV20-1 and TRBJ1-1; lacking DNA, the TRBD1 call made by TCRdb goes unchecked. CDR3 length equals 14 residues. Germline lookup yields CDR1 DFQATT and CDR2 SNEGSKA (reference sequence). CDR3: CSARVRDRVTEAFF.

This clonotype shows up as medium-sized by frequency. The gene calls are TRBV6-5 and TRBJ2-2; TCRdb selects TRBD2, and the lack of DNA leaves this call unchecked. The CDR3 is 15 amino acids. Per the germline V gene, CDR1 is MNHEY and CDR2 is SVGAGI. CDR3 in amino acids: CASSTLAGGPGELFF.

The gene calls are TRBV4-1 and TRBJ2-7; the TRBD2 assignment by TCRdb is unverifiable without DNA. Germline V gene lookup returns CDR1 MGHRA and CDR2 YSYEKL. This CDR3 region has 20 residues. CDR3 region: CASSQDFAPGLAGGAYEQYF.

The V and J genes are TRBV20-1 and TRBJ2-5; as DNA is missing, the TRBD2 call by TCRdb cannot be tested. CDR1 and CDR2 from the germline V gene are DFQATT and SNEGSKA (reference sequence). CDR3 length equals 11 residues. The CDR3 spells CSAVTSFAQYF.

V and J are TRBV6-4 and TRBJ2-1; TCRdb's assignment of TRBD1 cannot be checked, as there is no DNA. The CDR3 totals 13 residues. The germline gives CDR1 MRHNA, CDR2 SNTAGT. The CDR3 sequence: CASSDRGHNEQFF.

This chain links TRBV30 with TRBJ2-6. This CDR3 spans 15 amino acids. Germline lookup yields CDR1 GTSNPN and CDR2 SVGIG (reference sequence). The CDR3: CAWSGEPSGANVLTF.

The rearrangement joins TRBV11-2 to TRBJ2-1; TCRdb's assignment of TRBD2 cannot be checked, as there is no DNA. The CDR3 sequence is 14 residues long. Germline CDR1 is SGHAT and CDR2 is FQNNGV. CDR3 region: CASSPRAGGNEQFF.

This sequence joins TRBV20-1 and TRBJ1-5. The CDR3 is 12 residues long. Germline CDR1 reads DFQATT; CDR2 reads SNEGSKA (reference sequence). This CDR3 reads CSAGRSNQPQHF.

The rearrangement uses TRBV10-3 and TRBJ1-3. This CDR3 is 15 amino acids long. The germline gives CDR1 ENHRY, CDR2 SYGVKD. The CDR3 protein is CAISESGLSGNTIYF.

Here the CDR3 reads CASSQDTGGVETQYF. The gene calls are TRBV4-2 and TRBJ2-5; lacking DNA, the TRBD2 call made by TCRdb goes unchecked. Germline V gene sequence: CDR1 LGHNA, CDR2 YNFKEQ. The CDR3 has 15 amino acids.

The chain couples TRBV3-1 to TRBJ1-1; without DNA, the TCRdb call of TRBD1 cannot be checked. This CDR3 contains 14 residues. Germline loops: CDR1 LGHDT, CDR2 YNNKEL (reference sequence). CDR3 sequence: CASSHLQGNTEAFF.

This clonotype is medium-sized by frequency. This chain connects TRBV20-1 to TRBJ1-2; TCRdb gives TRBD1 as the D gene, but with no DNA this cannot be confirmed. Germline V gene data show CDR1 as DFQATT and CDR2 as SNEGSKA (reference sequence). This CDR3 contains 14 residues. The CDR3 loop is CSARVIDRDYGYTF.

This chain joins TRBV19 and TRBJ2-5. The CDR3 has 14 amino acids. CDR1 is LNHDA and CDR2 is SQIVND in the germline V gene (reference sequence). CDR3 protein: CASSRAGDQETQYF.

The chain links TRBV7-9 to TRBJ2-7. The germline gives CDR1 SEHNR, CDR2 FQNEAQ (reference sequence). The CDR3 has 12 amino acids. This CDR3 is CASSLTRDEQYF.

The V call is TRBV7-8, the J call TRBJ2-1. The CDR3 consists of 14 residues. CDR1 and CDR2 from the germline V gene are SGHVS and FQNEAQ. The CDR3 sequence is CASSPQPRRDEQFF.

This clonotype shows up as medium-sized by frequency. The gene calls are TRBV5-5 and TRBJ2-7. Germline CDR1 and CDR2: SGHKS and YYEKEE (reference sequence). CDR3 length: 14 amino acids. CDR3 sequence reads: CASSPYPKNYEQYF.

The J gene is TRBJ2-5, the V gene TRBV10-2; the D call of TRBD1 rests on TCRdb alone, since no DNA is present to check it. There are 14 residues in the CDR3. Germline CDR1 WSHSY, CDR2 SAAADI. The CDR3 region is CASRRSKGEETQYF.

V and J are TRBV19 and TRBJ2-2; absent DNA, TCRdb's TRBD2 call cannot be checked. There are 13 residues in the CDR3. Per the germline V gene, CDR1 is LNHDA and CDR2 is SQIVND (reference sequence). CDR3 region: CASSMGDVGELFF.

The chain is built from TRBV20-1 and TRBJ1-4; the TCRdb D gene call, TRBD1, has no DNA to confirm it. Germline-derived CDR1 and CDR2 are DFQATT and SNEGSKA (reference sequence). The CDR3 is 15 amino acids. The CDR3 reads CSARDPGAANEKLFF.

This clonotype is called medium-sized based on its frequency. The genes are TRBV27 and TRBJ1-1. The germline CDR1 and CDR2 sequences are MNHEY and SMNVEV (reference sequence). The CDR3 covers 16 residues. CDR3 protein: CASSLRQDLMNTEAFF.

The chain recombines TRBV5-8 with TRBJ2-5; with no DNA, the TCRdb D assignment of TRBD2 cannot be verified. CDR1 is SGHTS, CDR2 YDEGEE, per germline. The CDR3 is made up of 14 amino acids. CDR3 sequence reads: CASSSSGTKETQYF.

V and J are TRBV7-9 and TRBJ2-7; TCRdb proposes TRBD2, but this gene call is untestable without DNA. Looked up from germline, CDR1 is SEHNR and CDR2 is FQNEAQ (reference sequence). The CDR3 length is 15 residues. The CDR3 reads CASSNGLGLLREQYF.

This chain uses TRBV20-1 with TRBJ2-2; the D gene TCRdb calls, TRBD2, cannot be checked with no DNA. CDR1 is DFQATT and CDR2 is SNEGSKA in the germline V gene (reference sequence). The CDR3 totals 15 residues. This CDR3 is CSAREAGEDTGELFF.

This clonotype is medium-sized by frequency. The chain carries TRBV6-4 and TRBJ2-3; TCRdb's D gene call, TRBD1, goes unchecked for lack of DNA. The CDR3 runs 15 residues. Germline CDR1 reads MRHNA; CDR2 reads SNTAGT. The chain's CDR3 is CASSDGRGGTDTQYF.

The rearrangement uses TRBV4-1 and TRBJ2-5; TCRdb's D gene call, TRBD2, goes unchecked for lack of DNA. This CDR3 spans 15 amino acids. Germline-derived CDR1 and CDR2 are MGHRA and YSYEKL. The CDR3 loop is CASSQDPGTSGSQYF.

The CDR3 loop reads CASSWDREVGELFF. This chain connects TRBV6-2 or TRBV6-3 to TRBJ2-2; TCRdb's D gene call, TRBD1, goes unchecked for lack of DNA. There are 14 residues in the CDR3. Looked up from germline, CDR1 is MNHEY and CDR2 is SVGEGT.

By frequency, this clonotype registers medium-sized. The chain recombines TRBV20-1 with TRBJ1-1; the TRBD1 assignment by TCRdb is unverifiable without DNA. This CDR3 is built from 12 residues. Looked up from germline, CDR1 is DFQATT and CDR2 is SNEGSKA (reference sequence). The CDR3 sequence is CSARKGDTEAFF.